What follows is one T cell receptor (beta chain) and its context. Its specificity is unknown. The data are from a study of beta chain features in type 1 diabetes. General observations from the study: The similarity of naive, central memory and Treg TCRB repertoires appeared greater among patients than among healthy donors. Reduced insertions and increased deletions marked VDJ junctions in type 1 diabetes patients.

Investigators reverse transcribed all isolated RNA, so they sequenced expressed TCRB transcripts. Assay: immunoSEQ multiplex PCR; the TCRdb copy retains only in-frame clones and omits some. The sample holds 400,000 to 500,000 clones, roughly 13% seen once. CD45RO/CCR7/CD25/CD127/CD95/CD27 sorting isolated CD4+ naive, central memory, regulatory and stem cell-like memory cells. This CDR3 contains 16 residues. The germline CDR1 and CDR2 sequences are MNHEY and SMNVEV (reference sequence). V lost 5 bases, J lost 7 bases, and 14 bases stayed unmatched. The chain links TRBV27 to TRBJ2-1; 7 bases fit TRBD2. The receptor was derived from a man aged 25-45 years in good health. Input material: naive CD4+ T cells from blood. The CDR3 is CASSAGGGRARNEQFF. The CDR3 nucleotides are TGTGCCAGCAGTGCCGGCGGAGGGAGGGCTAGAAATGAGCAGTTCTTC.